The rows below give T cell receptor beta chains drawn from one sample of a study of cytomegalovirus exposure and HLA in healthy donors. Libraries were prepared by immunoSEQ multiplex PCR; TCRdb keeps only in-frame clonotypes and omits some of them. The table shows hundreds of thousands of clones, with 76% occurring only once. Sequencing used PBMCs. These receptors were collected from a man aged 18 to 35 in good health and CMV-seronegative. The conserved cysteine and the conserved F or W are not part of the CDR3 here. Each record gives: CDR3 protein, J gene, V gene.

CDR3 protein: ASSLGTSGRATDTQY
J gene: TRBJ2-3
V gene: TRBV5-1

CDR3 protein: ASSPFGLAGREDGNEQF
J gene: TRBJ2-1
V gene: TRBV27

CDR3 protein: AGQGKTSYEQY
J gene: TRBJ2-7
V gene: TRBV30

CDR3 protein: ASSSGSYYEQY
J gene: TRBJ2-7
V gene: TRBV19

CDR3 protein: ASSPRREVTGELF
J gene: TRBJ2-2
V gene: TRBV18

CDR3 protein: ATSRDPQGSYEQY
J gene: TRBJ2-7
V gene: TRBV15

CDR3 protein: ASSSGLARDNEQF
J gene: TRBJ2-1
V gene: TRBV7-8

CDR3 protein: ASQTPDSPTEAF
J gene: TRBJ1-1
V gene: TRBV28

CDR3 protein: ASSLEGTGAEQY
J gene: TRBJ2-7
V gene: TRBV5-5

CDR3 protein: ASSPRGGSGYT
J gene: TRBJ1-2
V gene: TRBV9

CDR3 protein: ASRIRLAYSSYEQY
J gene: TRBJ2-7
V gene: TRBV27

CDR3 protein: ASSEALFWQMNEQY
J gene: TRBJ2-7
V gene: TRBV2

CDR3 protein: ASSEARRENTGELF
J gene: TRBJ2-2
V gene: TRBV2

CDR3 protein: ASNHIGQGAGGQF
J gene: TRBJ2-1
V gene: TRBV25-1

CDR3 protein: ASRERTSGRSEELF
J gene: TRBJ2-2
V gene: TRBV2

CDR3 protein: ASMGQGRTEAF
J gene: TRBJ1-1
V gene: TRBV2

CDR3 protein: ASSLVQGRDTQY
J gene: TRBJ2-3
V gene: TRBV11-2

CDR3 protein: ATQGTGKGEQY
J gene: TRBJ2-7
V gene: TRBV27

CDR3 protein: ASSWDRGVDGYT
J gene: TRBJ1-2
V gene: TRBV28

CDR3 protein: ASRISGDTEAF
J gene: TRBJ1-1
V gene: TRBV28

CDR3 protein: ASSIRTGKNTEAF
J gene: TRBJ1-1
V gene: TRBV19

CDR3 protein: AWSVSGRSHYGYT
J gene: TRBJ1-2
V gene: TRBV30

CDR3 protein: ASSHLGTFLRGEKLF
J gene: TRBJ1-4
V gene: TRBV4-1

CDR3 protein: ASTGGQGYEQY
J gene: TRBJ2-7
V gene: TRBV6-1

CDR3 protein: ASNYRVGENTEAF
J gene: TRBJ1-1
V gene: TRBV2

CDR3 protein: ASSPIGQGNGDTEAF
J gene: TRBJ1-1
V gene: TRBV2

CDR3 protein: ASSLRLYNEQF
J gene: TRBJ2-1
V gene: TRBV27

CDR3 protein: ASSKRRGSNQPQH
J gene: TRBJ1-5
V gene: TRBV21-1

CDR3 protein: ASSLVRGNQPQH
J gene: TRBJ1-5
V gene: TRBV7-8

CDR3 protein: ASSRQGARLEQY
J gene: TRBJ2-5
V gene: TRBV11-2

CDR3 protein: AISEGGGYGYT
J gene: TRBJ1-2
V gene: TRBV10-3

CDR3 protein: ASSFGTSGSIGRQETQY
J gene: TRBJ2-5
V gene: TRBV5-1

CDR3 protein: ASGRAGVETQY
J gene: TRBJ2-5
V gene: TRBV12-5

CDR3 protein: ASSEGLGGMDPLH
J gene: TRBJ1-6
V gene: TRBV25-1

CDR3 protein: AWKSMGGPGNEQF
J gene: TRBJ2-1
V gene: TRBV30

CDR3 protein: AISTSYNYGYT
J gene: TRBJ1-2
V gene: TRBV10-3

CDR3 protein: ASSLGPRGKLF
J gene: TRBJ1-4
V gene: TRBV13

CDR3 protein: ASRVLAGGNEQF
J gene: TRBJ2-1
V gene: TRBV2

CDR3 protein: SDTGLYEQY
J gene: TRBJ2-7
V gene: TRBV20-1

CDR3 protein: ASSLIVGVQPQH
J gene: TRBJ1-5
V gene: TRBV5-1

CDR3 protein: ASSQGLAVGYEQY
J gene: TRBJ2-7
V gene: TRBV4-2

CDR3 protein: ASSSLAGQETQY
J gene: TRBJ2-5
V gene: TRBV27

CDR3 protein: ASSRTGVSTGYT
J gene: TRBJ1-2
V gene: TRBV28

CDR3 protein: ASDYRVIVLRQHYGYT
J gene: TRBJ1-2
V gene: TRBV11-2

CDR3 protein: ASSMRGRTEAF
J gene: TRBJ1-1
V gene: TRBV19

CDR3 protein: ASQDNSPLH
J gene: TRBJ1-6
V gene: TRBV2

CDR3 protein: ASSYSGQGAEAF
J gene: TRBJ1-1
V gene: TRBV6-5

CDR3 protein: ASSSGQGAVGTEAF
J gene: TRBJ1-1
V gene: TRBV7-8

CDR3 protein: ASSPRLAGGPPPNEQF
J gene: TRBJ2-1
V gene: TRBV27